This is a list of T cell receptor beta chains from one sample in a study of blood T cells in healthy people across ages. TCRdb passed the 5' RACE reads through MiXCR, listing each CDR3 protein once. The table shows 800,000 to 1,000,000 distinct CDR3 sequences, with around 49% occurring only once. What was sequenced was blood. The receptors derive from a man aged 25-45 years in good health. CDR3s include the opening cysteine and the closing phenylalanine or tryptophan. The D gene is left open where the match is weak. Only some rows state a clone size, as once, few, many or a class for expanded clones.

TRBV2,NA,TRBJ2-1,few,TGTGCCAGCAGACTGAGAGGACAGGAGGGCAATGAGCAGTTCTTC,CASRLRGQEGNEQFF
TRBV7-2,TRBD1,TRBJ1-5,NA,TGTGCCAGCAGCGACGGGGACAGACGGCAGCCCCAGCATTTT,CASSDGDRRQPQHF
TRBV6-1,TRBD2,TRBJ2-1,many,TGTGCCAGCAGACGGCGGGGGGTCCAGAGCTCCTACAATGAGCAGTTCTTC,CASRRRGVQSSYNEQFF
TRBV2,TRBD1,TRBJ1-5,NA,TGTGCCAGCAGGGAATCGGACAGGGGTGGCAATCAGCCCCAGCATTTT,CASRESDRGGNQPQHF
TRBV7-3,NA,TRBJ2-3,NA,TGTGCCAGCAACTTAGTGGGGGTCTCAGATACGCAGTATTTT,CASNLVGVSDTQYF
TRBV6-6,TRBD1,TRBJ1-6,NA,TGTGCCAGCAGTCAAGCAGGGGGCAGTCCACCCCTCCACTTT,CASSQAGGSPPLHF
TRBV29-1,NA,TRBJ2-5,NA,TGCAGCGTTGCTGACGGAGGAGAGACCCAGTACTTC,CSVADGGETQYF
TRBV28,NA,TRBJ1-2,few,TGTGCCATCGCCAAGGCGAGGACAACCTCCTATGGCTACACCTTC,CAIAKARTTSYGYTF
TRBV3-1,NA,TRBJ1-3,NA,TGTGCCAGCAGCCAAGCCGAGGGCAGCTCTGGAAACACCATATATTTT,CASSQAEGSSGNTIYF
TRBV20-1,NA,TRBJ2-7,NA,TGCAGTGCTAGACGTCAGCTGATCTACGAGCAGTACTTC,CSARRQLIYEQYF
TRBV2,NA,TRBJ2-1,NA,TGTGCCAGCAGTGTAAGTCCCCGGAGTGAGCAGTTCTTC,CASSVSPRSEQFF
TRBV12-5,NA,TRBJ1-5,NA,TGTGCTAGTTTCCCCCCACGGACGGATGAGCAGAGCAATCAGCCCCAGCATTTT,CASFPPRTDEQSNQPQHF
TRBV28,NA,TRBJ2-5,NA,TGTGCCAGCAGCCCCGAGGGGGAAGAGACCCAGTACTTC,CASSPEGEETQYF
TRBV2,TRBD2,TRBJ2-1,NA,TGTGCCAGCAGTGGGATAGCGGGGGGGTCTGAGCAGTTCTTC,CASSGIAGGSEQFF
TRBV29-1,NA,TRBJ2-7,few,TGCAGCGTTGGATCCCACGAGCAGTACTTC,CSVGSHEQYF
TRBV20-1,TRBD2,TRBJ2-7,once,TGCAGTACTACCGGGACTAGCGGGAGAGGCTCCTACGAGCAGTACTTC,CSTTGTSGRGSYEQYF
TRBV9,NA,TRBJ2-3,few,TGTGCCAGCAGCCCTAGCGAGATGCCAGATACGCAGTATTTT,CASSPSEMPDTQYF
TRBV3-1,NA,TRBJ2-3,NA,TGTGCCAGCAGCCAAGAATTCAGGCCCGGCGAGGCAGATACGCAGTATTTT,CASSQEFRPGEADTQYF
TRBV20-1,NA,TRBJ2-3,few,TGCAGTGCTAATCGTCTCGCCCGCAGGGATACGCAGTATTTT,CSANRLARRDTQYF
TRBV9,NA,TRBJ1-4,NA,TGTGCCAGCAGCGATGAGGGGCAGCCTAATGAAAAACTGTTTTTT,CASSDEGQPNEKLFF
TRBV11-2,NA,TRBJ2-7,NA,TGTGCCAGCAGCTCCCCCTTAGCGCTCTACGAGCAGTACTTC,CASSSPLALYEQYF
TRBV20-1,TRBD1,TRBJ2-7,NA,TGCAGTGCTAGATCACGAGGGGGCGTTATCAACGAGCAGTACTTC,CSARSRGGVINEQYF
TRBV6-1,NA,TRBJ2-4,NA,TGTGCCAGCAGTGGGGGACGGAATCTAGCCAAAAACATTCAGTACTTC,CASSGGRNLAKNIQYF
TRBV5-1,NA,TRBJ1-6,NA,TGCGCCAGCAGCTTGAACAGGGATAGTAATTCACCCCTCCACTTT,CASSLNRDSNSPLHF
TRBV6-5,NA,TRBJ2-5,few,TGTGCCAGCAGTTACTCATTGACTATTCCCCAAGAGACCCAGTACTTC,CASSYSLTIPQETQYF
TRBV7-9,NA,TRBJ2-1,once,TGTGCCAGCAGCTTAAACGGGCTGGAGACCCAGTTCTTC,CASSLNGLETQFF
TRBV3-1,NA,TRBJ1-5,once,TGTGCCAGCAGCCAAGATCTCCGTCGGCCCCAGCATTTT,CASSQDLRRPQHF
TRBV29-1,NA,TRBJ2-5,few,TGCAGCGTTGAAGACAGGGGGGTACAAGAGACCCAGTACTTC,CSVEDRGVQETQYF
TRBV27,NA,TRBJ2-1,NA,TGTGCCAGCAGTTTAGGGCGGACCTACGAGCAGTTCTTC,CASSLGRTYEQFF
TRBV4-1,NA,TRBJ2-7,NA,TGCGCCAACAGCCAAGATTGGCGGACTCCCCTTAGCGAGCAGTACTTC,CANSQDWRTPLSEQYF
TRBV2,TRBD2,TRBJ2-1,NA,TGTGCCAGCAGCGGGGGGGGGCAGGGATACAATGAGCAGTTCTTC,CASSGGGQGYNEQFF
TRBV12-3/TRBV12-4,NA,TRBJ1-6,few,TGTGCCAGCAGCTGGGCAGGGGAGAATTCACCCCTCCACTTT,CASSWAGENSPLHF
TRBV3-1,TRBD2,TRBJ2-1,once,TGTGCCAGCAGCCAATATACTAGCGGGGGGCCCCACGGACAGTTCTTC,CASSQYTSGGPHGQFF
TRBV15,TRBD1,TRBJ2-1,NA,TGTGCCACCAGCAGAGCGGGACAGGGGAGAAATGGGCAGTTCTTC,CATSRAGQGRNGQFF
TRBV2,NA,TRBJ2-4,few,TGTGCCAGCAGTGAATCCGCGGATCAAACTGGGAGGCAGTACTTC,CASSESADQTGRQYF
TRBV10-3,NA,TRBJ1-6,NA,TGTGCCATCAGGGGCCTCCCCGACAATTCACCCCTCCACTTT,CAIRGLPDNSPLHF
TRBV28,NA,TRBJ2-3,NA,TGTGCCAGCAGTTTAACTAGATTCGGGGGCGAACCCCTCGGGGCTACGCAGTATTTT,CASSLTRFGGEPLGATQYF
TRBV3-1,NA,TRBJ1-2,NA,TGTGCCAGCAGCCAGGCGGACGGGAACTATGGCTACACCTTC,CASSQADGNYGYTF
TRBV4-1,NA,TRBJ2-7,NA,TGCGCCAGCAGCCAAGGTGCGGAGGGCTCCGAGCAGTACTTC,CASSQGAEGSEQYF
TRBV7-2,TRBD1,TRBJ2-2,NA,TGTGTCAGCAGCCGGACAGGGTCTAATACCGGGGAGCTGTTTTTT,CVSSRTGSNTGELFF
TRBV6-2/TRBV6-3,TRBD2,TRBJ2-3,few,TGTGCCAGCAGTCGGTCCCTAGCGGGCGCCGAAGATACGCAGTATTTT,CASSRSLAGAEDTQYF
TRBV7-9,NA,TRBJ2-7,many,TGTGCCAGCAGCCTCAGGGTCCACGAGCAGTACTTC,CASSLRVHEQYF
TRBV12-3/TRBV12-4,NA,TRBJ1-4,once,TGTGCCAACAGTTTTTGGGAATCGGCAACTAATGAAAAACTGTTTTTT,CANSFWESATNEKLFF
TRBV20-1,TRBD2,TRBJ2-7,few,TGCAGTGCTAGGGACCTAGCGGGGGGATCCTACGAGCAGTACTTC,CSARDLAGGSYEQYF
TRBV25-1,NA,TRBJ1-1,few,TGTGCCAGCAGTGAATGGAACGAAGGAGAGGACACTGAAGCTTTCTTT,CASSEWNEGEDTEAFF
TRBV9,NA,TRBJ1-4,NA,TGTGCCAGCAGCGAGGAGGGTATTAATGAAAAACTGTTTTTT,CASSEEGINEKLFF